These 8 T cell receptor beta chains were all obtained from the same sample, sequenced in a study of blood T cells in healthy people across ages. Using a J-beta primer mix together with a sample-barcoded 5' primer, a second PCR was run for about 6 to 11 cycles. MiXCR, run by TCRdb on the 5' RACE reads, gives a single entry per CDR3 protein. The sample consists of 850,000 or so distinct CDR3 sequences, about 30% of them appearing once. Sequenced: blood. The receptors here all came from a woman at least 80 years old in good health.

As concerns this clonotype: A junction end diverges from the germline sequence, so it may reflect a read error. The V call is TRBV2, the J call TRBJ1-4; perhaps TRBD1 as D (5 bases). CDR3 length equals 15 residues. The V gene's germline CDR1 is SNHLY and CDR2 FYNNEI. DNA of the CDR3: TGTACCAGCAGTATTACGTCCCAGGCAGGGGAAAAACTGTTTTTT. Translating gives CTSSITSQAGEKLFF.

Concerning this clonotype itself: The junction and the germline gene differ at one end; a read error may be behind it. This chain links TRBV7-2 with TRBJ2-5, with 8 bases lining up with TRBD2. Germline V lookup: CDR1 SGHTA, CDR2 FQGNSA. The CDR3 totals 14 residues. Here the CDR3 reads CAGSFNGGANEQYF. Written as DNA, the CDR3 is TGTGCCGGCAGCTTCAACGGGGGGGCCAATGAGCAGTACTTC.

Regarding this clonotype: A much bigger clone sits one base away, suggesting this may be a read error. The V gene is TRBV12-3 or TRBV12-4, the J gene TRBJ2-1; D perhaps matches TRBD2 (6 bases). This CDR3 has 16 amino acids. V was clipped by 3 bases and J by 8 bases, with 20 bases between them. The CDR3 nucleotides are TGTGCCAGCAGTTTCCAAGCAGCCCGGGGGATATATGAGCAGTTCTTC. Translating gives CASSFQAARGIYEQFF.

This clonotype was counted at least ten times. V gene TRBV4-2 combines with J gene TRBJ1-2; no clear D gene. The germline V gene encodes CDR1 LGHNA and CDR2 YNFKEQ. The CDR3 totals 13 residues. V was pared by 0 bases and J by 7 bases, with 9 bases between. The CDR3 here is CASSQDPPIGYTF. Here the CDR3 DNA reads TGTGCCAGCAGCCAAGATCCGCCGATTGGCTACACCTTC.

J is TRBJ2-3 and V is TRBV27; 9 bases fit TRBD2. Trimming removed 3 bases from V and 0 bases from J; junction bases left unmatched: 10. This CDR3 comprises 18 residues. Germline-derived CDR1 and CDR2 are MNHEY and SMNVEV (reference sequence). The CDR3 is CASSFGRGGTISTDTQYF. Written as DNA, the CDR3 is TGTGCCAGCAGTTTCGGGCGGGGGGGGACCATTAGCACAGATACGCAGTATTTT.

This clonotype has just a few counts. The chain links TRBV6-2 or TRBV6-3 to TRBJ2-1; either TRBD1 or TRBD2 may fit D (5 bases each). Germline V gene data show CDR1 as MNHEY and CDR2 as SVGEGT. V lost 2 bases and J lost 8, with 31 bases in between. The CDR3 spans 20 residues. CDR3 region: CASSYPSLRGSASPSYEQFF. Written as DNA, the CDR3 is TGTGCCAGCAGTTACCCCAGCTTGAGGGGATCAGCCAGTCCGTCTTATGAGCAGTTCTTC.

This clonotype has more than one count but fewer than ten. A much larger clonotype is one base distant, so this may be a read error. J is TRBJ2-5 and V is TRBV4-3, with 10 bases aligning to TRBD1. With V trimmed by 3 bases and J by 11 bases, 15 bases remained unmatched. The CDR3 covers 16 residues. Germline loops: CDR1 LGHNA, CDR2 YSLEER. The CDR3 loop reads CASSQDWDRGVNEQYF. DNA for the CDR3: TGCGCCAGCAGCCAGGATTGGGACAGGGGTGTGAATGAGCAGTACTTC.

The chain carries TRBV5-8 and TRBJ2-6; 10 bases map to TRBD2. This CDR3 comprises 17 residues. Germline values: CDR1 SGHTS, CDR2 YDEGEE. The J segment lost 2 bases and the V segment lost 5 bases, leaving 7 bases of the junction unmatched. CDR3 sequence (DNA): TGTGCCAGCAGACTTCTAGCGGGAGAGGCTGGGGCCAACGTCCTGACTTTC. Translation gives CASRLLAGEAGANVLTF.